This T cell receptor (beta chain) was recovered during a study of shared T cell receptors in the human thymus (dated by TCRdb to the early 2020s). For context, the study as a whole: The study examined how the human thymus generates shared, self-reactive T-cell receptor alpha chains.

Worth noting for this clone: Its antigen remains unidentified. Within one base of it there is no much larger clone, and no base qualities were kept.

Preparation of the library involved the immunoSEQ multiplex PCR assay. Drawn from immuneACCESS, this table holds only the in-frame rearrangements with V and J called that TCRdb kept. Clones are partly lost; checked studies trace under half to an unresolved V gene and leave the rest unexplained. For this sample there are some 700,000 clones; 70% to 90% appear just once. Of the sample, roughly 0.0097% falls within the top ten clones. Separately, the same data were catalogued under a study of human thymus T cells. As the second paper documents: Immunologically healthy infants undergoing open corrective cardiac surgery for congenital heart defects in Finland were used as donors. Thymus tissue was collected as surgical resects that were removed during corrective cardiac surgery. Both the thymic and the peripheral blood repertoires appeared to show biased V and J gene segment usage. The related research reported highly overlapping thymic TCR repertoires among unrelated individuals. The study described the TCR alpha and beta repertoires in about eight infant thymus samples and a handful of matching peripheral blood samples. The cohort included several male and a couple of female infants, with donor ages spanning 7 to 244 days. After being mechanically released from the tissue, thymocytes were kept at -70 degrees C in pellets of about 8.5-30 million cells. Genomic DNA was extracted from frozen cell pellets with a QIAsymphony instrument. Using the immunoSEQ multiplex PCR assay, the TCRB and TCRAD loci were amplified from a standardized quantity of quality-controlled genomic DNA. The V(D)J region was spanned by amplicons of a length sufficient to cover the CDR3 and to identify V and J genes. The commercial immunoSEQ service was used to sequence amplicons on an Illumina platform. Primer bias and sequencing errors were corrected using previously described methods, and TCRAD and TCRB definitions followed the IMGT database. Repertoires were analysed with immunoSEQ Analyzer 3.0 and VDJTools, covering basic statistics, V/J segment usage, diversity estimates, rarefaction and pairwise overlap. To estimate diversity, the Chao1, ChaoE, Efron-Thisted, Shannon and inverse Simpson indices were applied, and diversity was also estimated on datasets down-sampled to the smallest sample. For repertoire overlap, CDR3 nucleotide sequence, V gene and J gene had to match strictly, and clustering was done by Jaccard-based multidimensional scaling. On average, thymus samples yielded 810,000 or so unique TCRB clonotypes, whereas blood samples yielded approximately 90,000.

The TCR sequence derives from a boy in the first two years of life with a congenital heart defect. Donor details come from another sample of the same person, matched by shared clones. The sequencing input was thymocytes.

The CDR3 reads CASSIEIRANEQFF. The DNA is TGTGCCAGTAGTATAGAGATCAGGGCCAATGAGCAGTTCTTC. Recombination linked TRBV19 to TRBJ2-1, and TRBD1 may be the D gene, going by 5 matching bases. There are 14 amino acids in the CDR3, from cysteine to phenylalanine inclusive. Here the CDR3 DNA is all that survives: 42 bases in frame from base 1. In the germline V gene (reference sequence), CDR1 corresponds to LNHDA and CDR2 to SQIVND. V loses 0 bases of germline sequence and J loses 6 bases, and the interval between the two ends is 9 bases.